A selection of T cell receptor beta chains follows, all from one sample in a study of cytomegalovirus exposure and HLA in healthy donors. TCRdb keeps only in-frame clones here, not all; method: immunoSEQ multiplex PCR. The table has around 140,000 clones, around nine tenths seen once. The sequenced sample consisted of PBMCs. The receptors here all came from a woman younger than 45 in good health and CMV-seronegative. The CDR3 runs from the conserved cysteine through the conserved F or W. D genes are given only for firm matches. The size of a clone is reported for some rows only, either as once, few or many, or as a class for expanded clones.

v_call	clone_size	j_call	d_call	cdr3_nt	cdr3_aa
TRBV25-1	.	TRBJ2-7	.	TGTGCCAGCAGTGAATTTGGCTTGACCTACGAGCAGTACTTC	CASSEFGLTYEQYF
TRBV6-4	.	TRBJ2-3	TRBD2	TGTGCCAGCAGTGCGACTAGCGGGAGAGGTCCAGATACGCAGTATTTT	CASSATSGRGPDTQYF
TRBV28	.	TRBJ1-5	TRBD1	TGTGCCAGCAGCACGGGACAGGGCTTATTTCAGCCCCAGCATTTT	CASSTGQGLFQPQHF
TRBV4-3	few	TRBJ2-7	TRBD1	TGCGCCAGCAGCCAAGATCCGCTGACAGGGAGCTTAGCCGAGCAGTACTTC	CASSQDPLTGSLAEQYF
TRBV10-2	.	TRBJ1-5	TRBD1	TGCGCCAGCACCCCGGGACAGACGAGCAATCAGCCCCAGCATTTT	CASTPGQTSNQPQHF
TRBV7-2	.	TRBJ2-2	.	TGTGCCAGCAGCTTTGGGCTGCATACCGGGGAGCTGTTTTTT	CASSFGLHTGELFF
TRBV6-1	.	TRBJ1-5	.	TGTGCCAGCAGTGAAGGGAGCGGCCAAGAAAGCAATCAGCCCCAGCATTTT	CASSEGSGQESNQPQHF
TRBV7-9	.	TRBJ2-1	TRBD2	TGTGCCAGCAGCTTAGTAGGGGCTAGCGGGAGTAATGAGCAGTTCTTC	CASSLVGASGSNEQFF
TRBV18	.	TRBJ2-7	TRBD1	TGTGCCAGCTCACCACTCGGACAGGGGTCCCCTTTCTACGAGCAGTACTTC	CASSPLGQGSPFYEQYF
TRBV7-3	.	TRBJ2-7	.	TGTGCCAGCAGCTTAGTTCCGGGGTACGAGCAGTACTTC	CASSLVPGYEQYF
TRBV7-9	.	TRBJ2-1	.	TGTGCCAGCAGCTTAGCGGAGGGGGGGCCCCTCTCCTACAATGAGCAGTTCTTC	CASSLAEGGPLSYNEQFF
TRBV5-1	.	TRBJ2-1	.	TGCGCCAGCAGCTTTGTGTCTACCCGGGGTGGGTCCTACAATGAGCAGTTCTTC	CASSFVSTRGGSYNEQFF
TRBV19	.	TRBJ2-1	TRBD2	TGTGCCAGTAGTATAGGTAGCGGGAGAGGTGGTGAGCAGTTCTTC	CASSIGSGRGGEQFF
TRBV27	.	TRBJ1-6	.	TGTGCCAGCGCCACAGTTAACTCCTATAATTCACCCCTCCACTTT	CASATVNSYNSPLHF
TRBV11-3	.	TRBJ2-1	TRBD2	TGTGCCAGCAGCTTACTAGCGGGGGGGCCTCAGTTCTTC	CASSLLAGGPQFF
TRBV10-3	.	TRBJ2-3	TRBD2	TGTGCCACCCGGACTAGCGGGGGGCTGGTAGATACGCAGTATTTT	CATRTSGGLVDTQYF
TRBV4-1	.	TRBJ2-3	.	TGCGCCAGCAGCCAAGATCGACAAGGTACGCAGTATTTT	CASSQDRQGTQYF
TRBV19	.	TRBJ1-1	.	TGTGCCACCATAGCCGGAACCTCGAGCTCTGAAGCTTTCTTT	CATIAGTSSSEAFF
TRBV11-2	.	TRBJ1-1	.	TGTGCCAGCAGCTTAGAACCCAGCGGCACTGAAGCTTTCTTT	CASSLEPSGTEAFF
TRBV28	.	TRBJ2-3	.	TGTGCCACGTTGGCGGGACTCACAGATACGCAGTATTTT	CATLAGLTDTQYF
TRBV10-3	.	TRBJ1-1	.	TGTGCCATCACCGGACATTTGAACACTGAAGCTTTCTTT	CAITGHLNTEAFF
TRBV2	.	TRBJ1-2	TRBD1	TGTGCCAGCAGTGTGGACAGGGGGCCAGGCTACACCTTC	CASSVDRGPGYTF
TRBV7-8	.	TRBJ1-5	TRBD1	TGTGCCAGCAGCTTACACAGGGGGCGAGGGAATCAGCCCCAGCATTTT	CASSLHRGRGNQPQHF
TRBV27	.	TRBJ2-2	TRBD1	TGTGCCAGCAGCGACGGGGACAGGGGAGGCGGGGAGCTGTTTTTT	CASSDGDRGGGELFF
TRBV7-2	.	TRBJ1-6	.	TGTGCCAGCAGCCGGGTGGGGGGGAATAATTCACCCCTCCACTTT	CASSRVGGNNSPLHF
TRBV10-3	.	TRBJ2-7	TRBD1	TGTGCCATCAGTGCCCGACAGGGGGCTTACGAGCAGTACTTC	CAISARQGAYEQYF
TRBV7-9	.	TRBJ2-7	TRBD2	TGTGCCAGCAGCGACTCTAGCGGGGGTATCTCCTACGAGCAGTACTTC	CASSDSSGGISYEQYF
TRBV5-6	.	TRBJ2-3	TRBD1	TGTGCCAGCAGCTTGAGACAGGGGAACACAGATACGCAGTATTTT	CASSLRQGNTDTQYF
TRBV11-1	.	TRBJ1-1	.	TGTGCCAGCAGCTTAATCGGGAACACTGAAGCTTTCTTT	CASSLIGNTEAFF
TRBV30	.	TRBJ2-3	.	TGTGCCTGGAGTTTGGCACCTTGGAGACGCACAGATACGCAGTATTTT	CAWSLAPWRRTDTQYF
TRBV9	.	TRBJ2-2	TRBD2	TGTGCCAGCAGCGCCGGGGGGGTGGCCGGGGAGCTGTTTTTT	CASSAGGVAGELFF
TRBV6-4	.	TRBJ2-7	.	TGTGCCAGCAGTGAGAAGGCAGGTGGATCCTACGAGCAGTACTTC	CASSEKAGGSYEQYF
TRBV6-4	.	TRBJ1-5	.	TGTGCCAGCAGTGTATCGGGGGATCAGCCCCAGCATTTT	CASSVSGDQPQHF
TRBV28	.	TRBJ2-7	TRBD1	TGTGCCAGCAGTACCCCGACAGGGGACTACGAGCAGTACTTC	CASSTPTGDYEQYF
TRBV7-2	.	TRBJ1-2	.	TGTGCCAGCAGCCTAAGAGGGCTGGATGGCTACACCTTC	CASSLRGLDGYTF
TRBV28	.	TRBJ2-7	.	TGTGCCAGCAGACCTCCAGAGGCCCCCTCAGAGGAGCAGTACTTC	CASRPPEAPSEEQYF
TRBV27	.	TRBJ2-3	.	TGTGCCAGCAGTTTATGGGGGGATAGCGGAAACACAGATACGCAGTATTTT	CASSLWGDSGNTDTQYF
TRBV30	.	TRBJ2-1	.	TGTGCCTGGCAGACAGGTAATGAGCAGTTCTTC	CAWQTGNEQFF
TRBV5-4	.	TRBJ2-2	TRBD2	TGTGCCAGCAGCTTTAATCCTAGCGGGGCCCTCACCGGGGAGCTGTTTTTT	CASSFNPSGALTGELFF
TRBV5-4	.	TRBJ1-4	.	TGTGCCAGCAGCTTGGCGGCAGGGGCTAATGAAAAACTGTTTTTT	CASSLAAGANEKLFF
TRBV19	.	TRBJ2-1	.	TGTGCCAGTGGGAGGAGCTCCTACAATGAGCAGTTCTTC	CASGRSSYNEQFF